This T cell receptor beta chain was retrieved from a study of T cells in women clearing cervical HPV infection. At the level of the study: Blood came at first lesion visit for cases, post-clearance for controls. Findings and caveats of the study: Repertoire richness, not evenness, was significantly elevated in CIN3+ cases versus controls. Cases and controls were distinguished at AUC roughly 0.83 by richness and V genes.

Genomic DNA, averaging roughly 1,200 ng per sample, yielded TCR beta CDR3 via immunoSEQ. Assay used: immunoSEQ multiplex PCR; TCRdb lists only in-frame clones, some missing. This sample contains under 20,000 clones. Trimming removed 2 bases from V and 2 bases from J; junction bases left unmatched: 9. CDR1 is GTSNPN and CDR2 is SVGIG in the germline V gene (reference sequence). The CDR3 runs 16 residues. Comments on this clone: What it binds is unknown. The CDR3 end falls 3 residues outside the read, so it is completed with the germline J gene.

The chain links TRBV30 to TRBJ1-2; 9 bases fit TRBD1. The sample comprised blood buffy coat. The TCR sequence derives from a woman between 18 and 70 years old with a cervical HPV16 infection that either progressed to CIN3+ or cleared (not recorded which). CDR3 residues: CAWSPPGQGYNYGYTF. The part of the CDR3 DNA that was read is TGTGCCTGGAGTCCGCCCGGACAGGGGTACAACTATGGC.